This T cell receptor beta chain was observed in a study of cytomegalovirus exposure and HLA in healthy donors. The PCR had 60 Vbeta and 13 Jbeta primers. Clones were read by immunoSEQ multiplex PCR, and TCRdb kept only the in-frame ones, dropping some. The table has approximately 150,000 clones, more than 75% seen once. This clone was found once. Its target is not known. Study-wide results and caveats: The classifier was said to identify cytomegalovirus status with high specificity and sensitivity. Accurate predictions that matched the HLA-A and HLA-B alleles of most subjects were reportedly made from TCR beta sequences. Previously analyzed data showed that most TCR beta V segments were productive at a frequency of about 87% or about 30%.

V lost 5 bases and J 4 bases, leaving 20 bases between the germline ends. Germline lookup yields CDR1 SGHVS and CDR2 FNYEAQ. The CDR3 is 16 amino acids. Sequencing was carried out using PBMCs. The origin of this receptor is a man between 18 and 29 years old in good health and CMV-seropositive. This chain uses TRBV7-6 with TRBJ1-1; D call uncertain. Here the CDR3 DNA reads TGTGCCAGCAGCCAATACAGAGTCTTGGCCCCCACTGAAGCTTTCTTT. Protein product: CASSQYRVLAPTEAFF.